The clone carrying this T cell receptor beta chain has only a few counts. Authors' analysis steps: Reference gene primer amplification in the assay estimated nucleated cell counts. Sequencing was performed with immunoSEQ multiplex PCR; in TCRdb, only in-frame clones are kept and a portion is missing. V, J and clone size are taken as reported in that table, and D and trimming were inferred from the DNA itself. Of about 110,000 clones listed, 65% to 75% are singletons. V was shortened by 4 bases and J by 3 bases, with 12 bases between the two germline ends. This CDR3 contains 15 residues. Germline V gives CDR1 MNHEY, CDR2 SVGAGI. This specimen belongs to a study of blood T cell repertoires in COVID-19. For the study at large: The samples span acute and convalescent COVID-19 from the United States, Italy and Spain. PBMCs, B-cell-depleted T cells, or T cells were the source of the cDNA or gDNA that made up the material.

The V call is TRBV6-5, the J call TRBJ1-4; D gene uncertain. Sequenced: peripheral blood. The source of this sequence is a human donor with acute or convalescent COVID-19. The donor label of this sample is uncertain. The CDR3 DNA sequence: TGTGCCAGCAGTTTGAATACGGTCCCTAATGAAAAACTGTTTTTT. This codes for CASSLNTVPNEKLFF.